This entry features one TCR beta chain sequence. Trimming cost V 6 bases and J 0 bases; bases outside gene matches: 9. Germline V gene data show CDR1 as SNHLY and CDR2 as FYNNEI. The CDR3 is made up of 16 amino acids. TCRbeta library construction was performed incorporating unique molecular identifiers. TCRdb analysed the PCR reads with MiXCR anew, one entry per CDR3 protein. The sample contains approximately 1,000,000 distinct CDR3 sequences, less than 30% of which appear only once. This specimen comes from a study of T-cell reconstitution after alpha-beta-depleted transplantation in children. This TCR came from a boy younger than two who had a stem cell transplant for SCID, so the T cells may come from the graft donor. The chain links TRBV2 to TRBJ1-1, with 8 bases identical to TRBD1. Sequences were derived from PBMCs, mostly from graft donor cells, sampled 360 days after TCRalphabeta/CD19-depleted stem cell transplant. CDR3 sequence: CASRRGRGRLNTEAFF. The CDR3 region has the DNA TGTGCCAGCAGGAGGGGCAGGGGGCGTTTGAACACTGAAGCTTTCTTT. The variable domain in full, completed from reference TRBV2 and TRBJ1-1, reads EPEVTQTPSHQVTQMGQEVILRCVPISNHLYFYWYRQILGQKVEFLVSFYNNEISEKSEIFDDQFSVERPDGSNFTLKIRSTKLEDSAMYFCASRRGRGRLNTEAFFGQGTRLTVV.